This paragraph covers one T cell receptor beta chain sequence. This sample is drawn from a study of graft-versus-host responses after intestinal transplantation. The table came from immunoSEQ multiplex PCR; TCRdb's copy has only in-frame clones and leaves some out. The sample contains some 41,000 clones, around 90% of which appear only once. Here the sequenced sample was PBMCs, taken around 330 days after intestinal transplant. The clonotype comes from a human patient who received an intestinal transplant, so some T cells may come from the graft donor.

The CDR3 protein is CASSLAGGRYGYTF. DNA for the CDR3: TGCGCCAGCAGCTTGGCAGGGGGAAGATATGGCTACACCTTC. The rearrangement uses TRBV5-1 and TRBJ1-2; 7 bases match TRBD1. The germline V gene encodes CDR1 SGHRS and CDR2 YFSETQ. The CDR3 totals 14 residues. With 0 bases clipped from V and 5 bases from J, the junction kept 4 bases outside the gene matches.